These 24 T cell receptor beta chains share one sample of origin, sequenced in a study of cytomegalovirus exposure and HLA in healthy donors. PCR employed 60 Vbeta and 13 Jbeta primers. Some clones are missing from TCRdb's copy, which holds only in-frame ones; the method was immunoSEQ multiplex PCR. The sample has 150,000 to 200,000 clones; roughly 74% are singletons. Sequenced input: PBMCs. The receptors were sampled from a female donor in good health and CMV-seronegative.

The sample holds a few counts of this clone. This chain joins TRBV7-8 and TRBJ2-2; 7 positions match TRBD1. The J segment lost 5 bases and the V segment lost 3 bases, leaving 6 bases of the junction unmatched. The CDR3 is 15 amino acids. Germline V CDR1 and CDR2: SGHVS, FQNEAQ. As DNA, the CDR3 is TGTGCCAGCAGCTTTGGGACAGTCAGAACCGGGGAGCTGTTTTTT. Protein sequence: CASSFGTVRTGELFF.

This rearrangement joins TRBV28 to TRBJ2-5, with 9 positions matching TRBD2. Germline CDR1 reads MDHEN; CDR2 reads SYDVKM. The CDR3 has 16 residues. The ends lost 2 bases at V and 6 bases at J; junction bases unmatched: 10. CDR3 sequence: CASSLRAGGVVKTQYF. The CDR3 nucleotides are TGTGCCAGCAGTTTAAGGGCGGGAGGGGTAGTTAAGACCCAGTACTTC.

This chain uses TRBV4-1 with TRBJ1-5; 9 nucleotides line up with TRBD1. From germline, CDR1 is MGHRA and CDR2 YSYEKL. V gave up 3 bases and J gave up 0 bases; unmatched junction bases: 15. This CDR3 is 20 amino acids long. CDR3 loop: CASSHPKRGQGAYSNQPQHF. The CDR3 DNA reads TGCGCCAGCAGCCACCCAAAGAGGGGACAGGGAGCGTATAGCAATCAGCCCCAGCATTTT.

The chain employs TRBV5-1 and TRBJ2-5; TRBD1 matches 10 bases. The V segment lost 0 bases and the J segment 4 bases; nucleotides outside the gene matches: 6. The CDR3 has 16 residues. CDR1 is SGHRS, CDR2 YFSETQ, per germline. The CDR3 DNA is TGCGCCAGCAGCTTGGGTGACAGGGGGCATAGAGAGACCCAGTACTTC. It translates to CASSLGDRGHRETQYF.

This clone was recorded once. The chain recombines TRBV6-5 with TRBJ1-2; D is undetermined. CDR3 length equals 15 residues. V lost 2 bases and J lost 0, with 10 bases in between. Germline V gene lookup returns CDR1 MNHEY and CDR2 SVGAGI. CDR3 loop: CASSYLDRTNYGYTF. The DNA for the CDR3 is TGTGCCAGCAGTTACCTAGACCGTACTAACTATGGCTACACCTTC.

The J gene is TRBJ1-2, the V gene TRBV7-9; the D is unclear. Germline V CDR1 and CDR2: SEHNR, FQNEAQ (reference sequence). V was shortened by 4 bases and J by 0 bases, with 9 bases between the two germline ends. The CDR3 has 14 amino acids. CDR3 loop: CASSSTNANYGYTF. As DNA, the CDR3 is TGTGCCAGCAGCTCAACAAACGCTAACTATGGCTACACCTTC.

The chain joins TRBV5-1 to TRBJ2-1, with TRBD2 matching 7 bases. Germline CDR1 reads SGHRS; CDR2 reads YFSETQ. The CDR3 spans 15 residues. With 5 bases clipped from V and 2 bases from J, the junction kept 7 bases outside the gene matches. The CDR3 sequence is CASRASSGTYNEQFF. DNA for the CDR3: TGCGCCAGCAGAGCCTCTAGCGGAACCTACAATGAGCAGTTCTTC. Full variable domain (missing parts from reference TRBV5-1 and TRBJ2-1): KAGVTQTPRYLIKTRGQQVTLSCSPISGHRSVSWYQQTPGQGLQFLFEYFSETQRNKGNFPGRFSGRQFSNSRSEMNVSTLELGDSALYLCASRASSGTYNEQFFGPGTRLTVL.

This clone was counted a single time. The chain joins TRBV27 to TRBJ1-1; TRBD1 aligns across 7 bases. CDR1 is MNHEY, CDR2 SMNVEV, per germline (reference sequence). Trimming took 7 bases from V and 0 from J; bases not matched to a gene: 8. This CDR3 has 15 amino acids. CDR3 amino acids: CASTSLTGMNTEAFF. CDR3 DNA: TGTGCCAGCACCTCCCTGACAGGGATGAACACTGAAGCTTTCTTT.

V usage is TRBV28 and J usage is TRBJ2-2; the D gene is possibly TRBD1 (6 bases). This CDR3 spans 12 amino acids. Trimming took 6 bases from V and 8 from J, leaving 10 bases between them. Germline loops: CDR1 MDHEN, CDR2 SYDVKM. The CDR3 sequence: CASSQGGGELFF. CDR3 sequence (DNA): TGTGCCAGCAGCCAAGGGGGAGGGGAGCTGTTTTTT.

This rearrangement joins TRBV11-2 to TRBJ2-5; TRBD2 agrees at 10 bases. Germline trimming cut 2 bases from V and 5 bases from J; bases unmatched to any gene: 5. Germline V gene sequence: CDR1 SGHAT, CDR2 FQNNGV. This CDR3 has 15 residues. The CDR3 loop reads CASSLSGGALETQYF. Here the CDR3 DNA reads TGTGCCAGCAGCTTAAGCGGGGGGGCCCTCGAGACCCAGTACTTC.

The CDR3 loop is CASSYGQGAGETQYF. The CDR3 coding sequence is TGTGCCAGCAGCTATGGACAGGGGGCGGGGGAGACCCAGTACTTC. The V call is TRBV5-4, the J call TRBJ2-5; 11 nucleotides line up with TRBD1. The germline V gene has CDR1 SGHNT and CDR2 YYREEE (reference sequence). This CDR3 region has 15 residues. V was pared by 3 bases and J by 5 bases, with 6 bases of the junction left unmatched.

This sequence joins TRBV7-8 and TRBJ2-7; D remains ambiguous. This CDR3 comprises 12 residues. The V and J ends lost 4 bases and 4 bases respectively, with 8 bases between them. The V gene's germline CDR1 is SGHVS and CDR2 FQNEAQ. CDR3 sequence reads: CASSWAGYEQYF. CDR3 coding DNA: TGTGCCAGCAGCTGGGCCGGATACGAGCAGTACTTC.

The chain links TRBV15 to TRBJ2-3; D gene ambiguous. In germline, CDR1 is LNHNV, CDR2 YYDKDF (reference sequence). The V and J ends lost 3 bases and 4 bases respectively, with 17 bases between them. CDR3 length equals 16 residues. This CDR3 is CATSRPGSTVADTQYF. CDR3 coding DNA: TGTGCCACCAGCAGGCCCGGGTCCACGGTAGCAGATACGCAGTATTTT.

This clone was counted once. The gene calls are TRBV5-5 and TRBJ1-2; D not certain. This CDR3 contains 13 residues. Germline V CDR1 and CDR2: SGHKS, YYEKEE (reference sequence). Deletions cut 4 bases from V and 0 bases from J, with 7 bases between. For the CDR3, the DNA is TGTGCCAGCAGCGGAGTAGCTAACTATGGCTACACCTTC. It codes for CASSGVANYGYTF.

The chain recombines TRBV6-5 with TRBJ1-1; weak D call: TRBD1 (5 bases). CDR1 MNHEY and CDR2 SVGAGI come from the germline V gene. The V and J ends lost 1 base and 5 bases respectively, with 8 bases between them. The CDR3 runs to 13 residues. The CDR3 reads CASSYLGHTEAFF. The CDR3 coding sequence is TGTGCCAGCAGTTACTTAGGACATACTGAAGCTTTCTTT.

V is TRBV2 and J is TRBJ2-1, with TRBD2 identical over 11 bases. Trimming cost V 9 bases and J 1 base; bases outside gene matches: 8. The CDR3 spans 16 residues. Germline V CDR1 and CDR2: SNHLY, FYNNEI. For the CDR3, the DNA is TGTGCCAGTACCCCCCGACTAGCGGGATCCTACAATGAGCAGTTCTTC. It is translated as CASTPRLAGSYNEQFF.

A few counts support this clone. This chain uses TRBV13 with TRBJ1-1; D remains ambiguous. The CDR3 totals 12 residues. The germline V gene encodes CDR1 PRHDT and CDR2 FYEKMQ (reference sequence). V shed 5 bases and J shed 0 bases, with 4 bases lying between them. Here the CDR3 reads CASSPMNTEAFF. CDR3 in DNA: TGTGCCAGCAGCCCCATGAACACTGAAGCTTTCTTT. Full variable domain (missing parts from reference TRBV13 and TRBJ1-1): AAGVIQSPRHLIKEKRETATLKCYPIPRHDTVYWYQQGPGQDPQFLISFYEKMQSDKGSIPDRFSAQQFSDYHSELNMSSLELGDSALYFCASSPMNTEAFFGQGTRLTVV.

This clone was seen only a few times. This rearrangement joins TRBV11-2 to TRBJ2-7; D unclear. Germline lookup yields CDR1 SGHAT and CDR2 FQNNGV. The germline V and J ends were trimmed by 8 bases and 4 bases, with 6 bases remaining between them. This CDR3 is built from 10 residues. CDR3 in amino acids: CASGVYEQYF. The CDR3 coding sequence is TGTGCCAGCGGAGTTTACGAGCAGTACTTC. Combining the CDR3 with reference TRBV11-2 and TRBJ2-7 gives the whole variable domain EAGVAQSPRYKIIEKRQSVAFWCNPISGHATLYWYQQILGQGPKLLIQFQNNGVVDDSQLPKDRFSAERLKGVDSTLKIQPAKLEDSAVYLCASGVYEQYFGPGTRLTVT.

This clone was seen more than once but under ten times. This rearrangement joins TRBV19 to TRBJ1-3; D uncertain. CDR1 is LNHDA and CDR2 is SQIVND in the germline V gene (reference sequence). Trimming removed 6 bases from V and 4 bases from J, with 13 bases in between. This CDR3 is 14 amino acids long. This CDR3 reads CASSPRPSGNTIYF. CDR3 nucleotide sequence: TGTGCCAGTAGCCCCAGGCCCTCAGGAAACACCATATATTTT. The whole variable domain, filled in from reference TRBV19 and TRBJ1-3, reads DGGITQSPKYLFRKEGQNVTLSCEQNLNHDAMYWYRQDPGQGLRLIYYSQIVNDFQKGDIAEGYSVSREKKESFPLTVTSAQKNPTAFYLCASSPRPSGNTIYFGEGSWLTVV.

This chain uses TRBV5-1 with TRBJ2-2; 11 nucleotides agree with TRBD1. CDR3 length: 16 residues. Germline CDR1 is SGHRS and CDR2 is YFSETQ. J gave up 8 bases and V 0 bases, and 6 bases lay outside the gene matches. Written as DNA, the CDR3 is TGCGCCAGCAGCTTGGAGGGACAGGGGGGACCGGGGGAGCTGTTTTTT. Translated: CASSLEGQGGPGELFF.

The table lists this clone with a few counts. The V gene is TRBV14, the J gene TRBJ2-5, with D possibly TRBD1 on 5 matching bases. This CDR3 has 14 amino acids. In germline, CDR1 is SGHDN, CDR2 FVKESK. Trimming left V 5 bases short and J 5 bases short, with 15 bases between. The CDR3 DNA reads TGTGCCAGCAGCGGCATGCTGGGGCGGGAGACCCAGTACTTC. Translated: CASSGMLGRETQYF.

The rearrangement links TRBV6-1 to TRBJ2-6; TRBD1 matches 7 bases. The germline gives CDR1 MNHNS, CDR2 SASEGT. V shed 7 bases and J 8 bases; nucleotides not matched to a gene: 5. The CDR3 consists of 13 residues. The CDR3 sequence: CASTDRASNVLTF. The CDR3 DNA reads TGTGCCAGCACAGACAGGGCCTCCAACGTCCTGACTTTC.

J is TRBJ2-3 and V is TRBV30; 8 bases are shared with TRBD2. The CDR3 spans 15 residues. Germline-derived CDR1 and CDR2 are GTSNPN and SVGIG (reference sequence). With V trimmed by 2 bases and J by 1 base, 5 bases remained unmatched. CDR3 sequence reads: CAWSSTSGRTDTQYF. As DNA, the CDR3 is TGTGCCTGGAGTTCTACTAGCGGACGCACAGATACGCAGTATTTT.

The count of this clone is one. The J gene is TRBJ2-1, the V gene TRBV6-5, with 9 bases matching TRBD1. V shed 5 bases and J 4 bases; nucleotides not matched to a gene: 3. Germline CDR1 reads MNHEY; CDR2 reads SVGAGI. This CDR3 is 14 amino acids long. CDR3 DNA sequence: TGTGCCAGCAGTAGGGACAGGGCGTACAATGAGCAGTTCTTC. Its translation: CASSRDRAYNEQFF.